Presented here are 24 T cell receptor beta chains from one specimen sequenced in a study of T cell responses to AZD1222 COVID-19 vaccine. Here immunoSEQ multiplex PCR was the method, and the copy in TCRdb shows in-frame clones only, minus some. The data hold about 160,000 clones, with 70% to 90% observed a single time. This material consisted of peripheral blood, taken 28 days after the second AZD1222 dose. These receptors were collected from an adult who received the AZD1222 COVID-19 vaccine.

The chain uses TRBV12-3 or TRBV12-4 and TRBJ2-3; a possible D gene is TRBD2 (6 bases). This CDR3 has 13 residues. Trimming removed 7 bases at V and 6 bases at J, with 14 bases between. The DNA for the CDR3 is TGTGCCAGCACCGATGGGGCGGGGGATACGCAGTATTTT. Protein sequence: CASTDGAGDTQYF.

CDR3 protein: CAIRFFDEQFF. The CDR3 nucleotides read TGTGCCATCAGATTTTTCGATGAGCAGTTCTTC. This chain connects TRBV10-3 to TRBJ2-1, with no clear D. In germline, CDR1 is ENHRY, CDR2 SYGVKD. Trimming shortened V by 6 bases and J by 8 bases, and 8 bases separated the two germline ends. This CDR3 has 11 amino acids.

A single count supports this clone. The rearrangement links TRBV5-1 to TRBJ2-7, with TRBD1 matching over 8 bases. Germline V gives CDR1 SGHRS, CDR2 YFSETQ. The CDR3 contains 14 residues. V lost 4 bases to trimming and J lost 1 base; unmatched junction nucleotides: 4. The CDR3 loop reads CASSQGAVSYEQYF. The CDR3 coding sequence is TGCGCCAGCAGCCAGGGGGCGGTATCCTACGAGCAGTACTTC. The whole variable domain, filled in from reference TRBV5-1 and TRBJ2-7, reads KAGVTQTPRYLIKTRGQQVTLSCSPISGHRSVSWYQQTPGQGLQFLFEYFSETQRNKGNFPGRFSGRQFSNSRSEMNVSTLELGDSALYLCASSQGAVSYEQYFGPGTRLTVT.

This chain joins TRBV5-5 and TRBJ1-1; possibly TRBD1 for D (5 bases). The V and J ends lost 2 bases and 5 bases respectively, with 16 bases between them. The CDR3 length is 15 residues. Germline V gene data show CDR1 as SGHKS and CDR2 as YYEKEE (reference sequence). The CDR3 DNA reads as TGTGCCAGCAGCTTTAGTCCCCTGGGGGGGACTGAAGCTTTCTTT. Its translation is CASSFSPLGGTEAFF. Variable domain in full (rest from reference TRBV5-5 and TRBJ1-1): DAGVTQSPTHLIKTRGQQVTLRCSPISGHKSVSWYQQVLGQGPQFIFQYYEKEERGRGNFPDRFSARQFPNYSSELNVNALLLGDSALYLCASSFSPLGGTEAFFGQGTRLTVV.

V is TRBV12-3 or TRBV12-4 and J is TRBJ1-5, with TRBD1 as a possible D gene (5 bases). The V end was cut by 1 base, the J end by 6 bases, with 7 bases between. This CDR3 comprises 13 residues. The CDR3 region is CASSLEGRQPQHF. CDR3 DNA: TGTGCCAGCAGTTTAGAGGGGCGTCAGCCCCAGCATTTT.

CDR3 amino acids: CASSPRPNTGELFF. The CDR3, as DNA: TGCGCCAGCAGCCCTCGCCCGAACACCGGGGAGCTGTTTTTT. This chain uses TRBV5-1 with TRBJ2-2; no reliable D call. Deletions cut 4 bases from V and 0 bases from J, with 7 bases between. The CDR3 consists of 14 residues. CDR1 is SGHRS and CDR2 is YFSETQ in the germline V gene.

The V call is TRBV7-7, the J call TRBJ2-1; D remains unclear. Germline V gives CDR1 SSHAT, CDR2 FNYEAQ (reference sequence). The CDR3 consists of 12 residues. The ends were cut back, 11 bases at V and 5 bases at J, with 13 bases in the middle. The CDR3 DNA reads as TGTGCCCCCGTGTCACTCCACAATGAGCAGTTCTTC. Protein: CAPVSLHNEQFF.

This chain joins TRBV6-5 and TRBJ1-2; D perhaps matches TRBD1 (5 bases). V lost 5 bases and J 5 bases, leaving 12 bases between the germline ends. Germline CDR1 and CDR2: MNHEY and SVGAGI. There are 13 residues in the CDR3. The CDR3 loop reads CASSPETAYGYTF. The CDR3 DNA follows: TGTGCCAGCAGTCCCGAGACAGCTTATGGCTACACCTTC.

The V call is TRBV7-3, the J call TRBJ1-6; 9 bases map to TRBD1. Germline V gene lookup returns CDR1 SGHTA and CDR2 FQGTGA. This CDR3 comprises 15 residues. The trim removed 5 bases at V and 7 bases at J, leaving 6 bases unmatched. In DNA, the CDR3 is TGTGCCAGCAGCAAACAGGGGGCAGGCAATTCACCCCTCCACTTT. Translation gives CASSKQGAGNSPLHF.

The chain links TRBV4-1 to TRBJ2-2, with TRBD2 identical over 14 bases. Germline V gives CDR1 MGHRA, CDR2 YSYEKL. Trimming cost V 0 bases and J 7 bases; bases outside gene matches: 1. This CDR3 is built from 16 residues. The CDR3: CASSQEGLAGVGELFF. The CDR3 bases are TGCGCCAGCAGCCAAGAGGGACTAGCGGGGGTCGGGGAGCTGTTTTTT.

The chain links TRBV7-6 to TRBJ1-5; 9 bases match TRBD1. CDR3 size: 16 residues. Germline lookup yields CDR1 SGHVS and CDR2 FNYEAQ. V lost 5 bases to trimming and J lost 3 bases; unmatched junction nucleotides: 8. For the CDR3, the DNA is TGTGCCAGCAGCCTAGGGACAGGGTTAACCAATCAGCCCCAGCATTTT. It translates to CASSLGTGLTNQPQHF.

The chain joins TRBV2 to TRBJ2-1, with D perhaps matching TRBD2 (5 bases). The CDR3 contains 15 residues. Trimming took off 4 bases at V and 8 bases at J, with 18 bases between the two ends. Germline loops: CDR1 SNHLY, CDR2 FYNNEI. The CDR3 region has the DNA TGTGCCAGCAGTGCCCAGGCCTCGCCCGGGGATGAGCAGTTCTTC. This encodes CASSAQASPGDEQFF.

The chain links TRBV5-1 to TRBJ2-5, with TRBD2 matching over 11 bases. CDR3 length: 17 amino acids. Germline trimming cut 4 bases from V and 2 bases from J; bases unmatched to any gene: 10. Germline V gives CDR1 SGHRS, CDR2 YFSETQ. CDR3 DNA: TGCGCCAGCAGCCCCCTAAGGCCTAGCGGGGGGCAAGAGACCCAGTACTTC. Protein: CASSPLRPSGGQETQYF. Full variable domain (missing parts from reference TRBV5-1 and TRBJ2-5): KAGVTQTPRYLIKTRGQQVTLSCSPISGHRSVSWYQQTPGQGLQFLFEYFSETQRNKGNFPGRFSGRQFSNSRSEMNVSTLELGDSALYLCASSPLRPSGGQETQYFGPGTRLLVL.

This chain connects TRBV5-1 to TRBJ1-1; D is ambiguous. Between the trimmed V and J ends, which lost 0 bases and 2 bases, there was a span of 11 bases. Looked up from germline, CDR1 is SGHRS and CDR2 is YFSETQ. There are 15 residues in the CDR3. The DNA of the CDR3 is TGCGCCAGCAGCTTGGCTGTGGGTTTAAACACTGAAGCTTTCTTT. It codes for CASSLAVGLNTEAFF.

CDR3 in DNA: TGTGCCAGCAGTCGTACCCAAGGTAGCAACTATGGCTACACCTTC. Protein: CASSRTQGSNYGYTF. The J gene is TRBJ1-2, the V gene TRBV6-2 or TRBV6-3, with D unclear. Looked up from germline, CDR1 is MNHEY and CDR2 is SVGEGT. V was pared by 5 bases and J by 2 bases, with 15 bases between. The CDR3 is made up of 15 amino acids.

This clone was observed once. The V call is TRBV6-6, the J call TRBJ1-5; a possible D gene is TRBD1 (5 bases). The V and J ends lost 11 bases and 11 bases respectively, with 16 bases between them. The CDR3 covers 11 residues. Germline assignment: CDR1 MNHNY and CDR2 SVGAGI (reference sequence). The CDR3: CASSRDGTQHF. As DNA, the CDR3 is TGTGCCTCCTCAAGGGACGGGACCCAGCATTTT.

The chain employs TRBV6-5 and TRBJ2-3; D unresolved. V was clipped by 0 bases and J by 7 bases, with 8 bases between them. The CDR3 is made up of 13 amino acids. The germline V gene has CDR1 MNHEY and CDR2 SVGAGI. Here the CDR3 reads CASSYSKRHTQYF. In DNA, the CDR3 is TGTGCCAGCAGTTACTCGAAGCGCCATACGCAGTATTTT.

The rearrangement uses TRBV5-4 and TRBJ1-1; 7 bases line up with TRBD1. V dropped 8 bases and J dropped 3; count of bases not matched to a gene: 10. Per the germline V gene, CDR1 is SGHNT and CDR2 is YYREEE (reference sequence). CDR3 length equals 14 residues. The chain's CDR3 is CASQTGPTDTEAFF. As DNA, the CDR3 is TGTGCCAGTCAGACAGGGCCCACGGACACTGAAGCTTTCTTT.

This chain connects TRBV19 to TRBJ1-3; D is unresolved. The CDR3 totals 16 residues. V was shortened by 6 bases and J by 2 bases, with 17 bases between the two germline ends. Germline CDR1 is LNHDA and CDR2 is SQIVND (reference sequence). The CDR3 loop is CASRPQDKPAGNTIYF. The CDR3 bases are TGTGCCAGTAGACCCCAGGATAAACCAGCTGGAAACACCATATATTTT.

Concerning this clone: Since a much larger clone is just one base distant, this may be a read error. The sample has other DNA sequences that encode this CDR3 too. CDR3 residues: CASSLGVNTEAFF. For the CDR3, the DNA is TGCGCCAGCAGCTTGGGGGTGAACACTGAAGCTTTCTTT. The chain carries TRBV5-1 and TRBJ1-1; D is unresolved. This CDR3 is 13 amino acids long. Germline-derived CDR1 and CDR2 are SGHRS and YFSETQ. Between the trimmed V and J ends, which lost 0 bases and 0 bases, there was a span of 3 bases.

This clone was observed a single time. The gene calls are TRBV5-6 and TRBJ1-6; D unclear. The CDR3 loop spans 14 amino acids. The germline V gene has CDR1 SGHDT and CDR2 YYEEEE. The germline V and J ends were trimmed by 2 bases and 6 bases, with 9 bases remaining between them. The CDR3 DNA sequence: TGTGCCAGCAGCTTTCCTCGGAGTAATTCACCCCTCCACTTT. Amino acid sequence: CASSFPRSNSPLHF.

V is TRBV30 and J is TRBJ1-2, with TRBD1 as a possible D gene (5 bases). Germline CDR1 and CDR2: GTSNPN and SVGIG (reference sequence). The CDR3 covers 13 residues. V lost 2 bases, J lost 2 bases, and 9 bases lay in between. As DNA, the CDR3 is TGTGCCTGGAGTAGACAGAGCAACTATGGCTACACCTTC. Translation gives CAWSRQSNYGYTF.

The gene calls are TRBV3-1 (or the pseudogene TRBV3-2) and TRBJ2-1, with TRBD2 matching over 8 bases. Germline V CDR1 and CDR2: LGHDT, YNNKEL (reference sequence). After removal of 2 bases from V and 4 bases from J, the junction contained 7 bases not matched to a gene. The CDR3 spans 16 residues. The CDR3 DNA follows: TGTGCCAGCAGCCAATTCGCGGGGGGTCGATACAATGAGCAGTTCTTC. It specifies CASSQFAGGRYNEQFF.

The genes are TRBV7-2 and TRBJ1-1; D remains unclear. Germline CDR1 SGHTA, CDR2 FQGNSA. The CDR3 has 13 amino acids. With 8 bases removed from V and 0 bases from J, the gap between germline ends came to 10 bases. The CDR3 protein is CASGRHMNTEAFF. The CDR3 DNA sequence: TGTGCCAGCGGGCGGCACATGAACACTGAAGCTTTCTTT.